This T cell receptor beta chain was documented in a study of CD8 T cells in Susac syndrome. Study-level results: As acknowledged by the study, its TCR sequencing and HLA analysis included a relatively small number of individuals.

CD8+ and CD4+ blood T cells underwent TCR beta sequencing. The control participants were healthy donors, and these controls were matched with respect to both age and sex. A word on this clonotype: Antigen unknown.

RNA was extracted with the RNeasy kit, and a quantity of roughly 0.45 to 1 ug was reverse transcribed using random hexamers. TCR beta CDR3 was amplified by immunoSEQ covering 54 Vbeta and 13 Jbeta. TCRdb reprocessed the immunoSEQ multiplex PCR reads via MiXCR and lists one record per CDR3 protein. The sample gives around 45,000 distinct CDR3 sequences, approximately 93% of which show up once; almost 0.55% is in the top ten. Sample: CD8+ T cells from PBMCs. This receptor was obtained from a human donor in good health.

The CDR3 DNA reads as TGCAGCGTTCGGGGAGGGATCGAAGAAAAACTGTTTTTT. Translated: CSVRGGIEEKLFF. The chain has TRBV29-1 and TRBJ1-4; D uncertain. V was pared by 5 bases and J by 8 bases, with 15 bases between. Germline CDR1 and CDR2: SQVTM and ANQGSEA. The CDR3 consists of 13 residues.